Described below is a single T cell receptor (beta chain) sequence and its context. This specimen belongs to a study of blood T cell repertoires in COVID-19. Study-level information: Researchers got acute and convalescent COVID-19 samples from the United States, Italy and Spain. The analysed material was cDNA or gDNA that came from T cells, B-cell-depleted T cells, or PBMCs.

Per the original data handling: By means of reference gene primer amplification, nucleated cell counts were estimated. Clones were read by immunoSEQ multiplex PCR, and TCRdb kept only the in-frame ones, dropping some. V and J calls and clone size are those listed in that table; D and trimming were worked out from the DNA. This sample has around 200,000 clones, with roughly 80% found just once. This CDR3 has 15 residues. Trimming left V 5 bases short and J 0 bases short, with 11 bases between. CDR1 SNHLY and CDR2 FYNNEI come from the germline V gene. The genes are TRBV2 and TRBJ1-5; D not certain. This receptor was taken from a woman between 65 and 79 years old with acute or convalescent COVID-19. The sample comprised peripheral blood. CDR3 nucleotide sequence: TGTGCCAGCAGTAGTCCGGGTTATAGCAATCAGCCCCAGCATTTT. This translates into CASSSPGYSNQPQHF.